Shown below are 14 T cell receptor beta chains from a single sample sequenced in a study of T cell repertoires in cytomegalovirus infection. TCRdb independently ran MiXCR on the reads; one entry per CDR3 protein. The repertoire consists of approximately 180,000 distinct CDR3 sequences, with roughly 9.8% occurring once and the leading ten covering roughly 5.1%. The sample taken for sequencing was PBMCs. The receptors come from a human donor in good health (CMV status not recorded). Some clones in this sample may be carry-over from other donors' samples.

This clonotype was picked up one time. The gene calls are TRBV5-1 and TRBJ2-2; 7 positions agree with TRBD1. V dropped 0 bases and J dropped 4; count of bases not matched to a gene: 6. Germline assignment: CDR1 SGHRS and CDR2 YFSETQ. The CDR3 totals 16 residues. The CDR3 region is CASSLEGARGTGELFF. For the CDR3, the DNA is TGCGCCAGCAGCTTGGAGGGGGCGCGTGGCACCGGGGAGCTGTTTTTT.

The chain couples TRBV24-1 to TRBJ2-1; 8 bases are a match to TRBD2. This CDR3 region has 16 residues. Germline V lookup: CDR1 KGHDR, CDR2 SFDVKD. J was trimmed by 1 base and V by 3 bases; bases with no gene match: 4. The CDR3 protein is CATSDVAGKSYNEQFF. The DNA of the CDR3 is TGTGCCACCAGTGATGTAGCGGGAAAGTCCTACAATGAGCAGTTCTTC.

The sample holds many counts of this clonotype. The V and J genes are TRBV20-1 and TRBJ2-5; 8 nucleotides line up with TRBD2. V dropped 6 bases and J dropped 5; count of bases not matched to a gene: 5. CDR1 and CDR2 (germline): DFQATT, SNEGSKA (reference sequence). The CDR3 is 12 residues long. CDR3 in DNA: TGCAGTGCCCAACTAGCGGTGGAGACCCAGTACTTC. Amino acid sequence: CSAQLAVETQYF.

This clonotype was counted many times. The rearrangement joins TRBV7-2 to TRBJ1-4, with D possibly being TRBD1 (6 bases). V was pared by 5 bases and J by 3 bases, with 19 bases between. Per germline, CDR1 SGHTA and CDR2 FQGNSA. The CDR3 sequence is 17 residues long. Here the CDR3 reads CASSTTTSDRSNEKLFF. In nucleotides, the CDR3 is TGTGCCAGCAGCACCACCACCTCGGACAGATCTAATGAAAAACTGTTTTTT.

This clonotype came up a few times. Written as DNA, the CDR3 is TGTGCCAGCCGATTTCCGGGACTAGCGGGAAACACCGGGGAGCTGTTTTTT. Its translation is CASRFPGLAGNTGELFF. The chain employs TRBV6-2 or TRBV6-3 and TRBJ2-2; 13 positions match TRBD2. Germline trimming cut 8 bases from V and 2 bases from J; bases unmatched to any gene: 8. The CDR3 has 17 residues. CDR1 and CDR2 (germline): MNHEY, SVGEGT.

This clonotype was observed many times. This chain uses TRBV12-3 or TRBV12-4 with TRBJ1-4, with D possibly matching TRBD1 (6 bases). V was shortened by 5 bases and J by 10 bases, with 23 bases between the two germline ends. This CDR3 spans 16 amino acids. The CDR3 loop is CASSKSDRPAGGKLFF. CDR3 sequence (DNA): TGTGCCAGCAGTAAGTCAGACAGGCCCGCCGGCGGAAAACTGTTTTTT.

The sample holds a few counts of this clonotype. The rearrangement uses TRBV29-1 and TRBJ2-7, with 9 positions matching TRBD2. The germline V gene has CDR1 SQVTM and CDR2 ANQGSEA. This CDR3 has 13 amino acids. Trimming took 1 base from V and 7 from J; bases not matched to a gene: 5. The CDR3 reads CSVEVAGAGEQYF. The CDR3 DNA reads TGCAGCGTTGAAGTAGCGGGAGCGGGAGAGCAGTACTTC.

About this clonotype itself: A single base separates this from a much larger clone, so it may be a read error. The chain is built from TRBV7-2 and TRBJ1-1, with TRBD1 as a possible D gene (5 bases). Looked up from germline, CDR1 is SGHTA and CDR2 is FQGNSA. V was trimmed by 8 bases and J by 3 bases, leaving 16 bases between them. This CDR3 is 14 amino acids long. CDR3 DNA sequence: TGTGCCAGCGGCCAAACAGGAATGGACACTGAAGCTTTCTTT. Translation gives CASGQTGMDTEAFF.

There are many counts of this clonotype. This chain joins TRBV28 and TRBJ1-2; a weak D match, TRBD1 (5 bases). The CDR3 runs to 14 residues. The V gene lost 4 bases and the J gene lost 8 bases, with 17 bases spanning the gap. Germline loops: CDR1 MDHEN, CDR2 SYDVKM. The chain's CDR3 is CASSSGGSKGGYTF. The CDR3 DNA follows: TGTGCCAGCAGTTCCGGGGGGTCAAAGGGGGGCTACACCTTC.

This clonotype came up many times. The chain joins TRBV28 to TRBJ1-1; weak D call: TRBD1 (5 bases). V was shortened by 6 bases and J by 4 bases, with 12 bases between the two germline ends. Germline loops: CDR1 MDHEN, CDR2 SYDVKM. The CDR3 is made up of 13 amino acids. The CDR3 DNA follows: TGTGCCAGCAGGGGGGTTAGGGTCACTGAAGCTTTCTTT. Residues: CASRGVRVTEAFF.

This clonotype has a count of ten or more. J is TRBJ1-6 and V is TRBV7-2; D not resolved. V was shortened by 4 bases and J by 7 bases, with 14 bases between the two germline ends. The length of the CDR3 is 15 residues. CDR1 and CDR2 from the germline V gene are SGHTA and FQGNSA. This chain's CDR3 is CASSSRRTMNSPLHF. DNA of the CDR3: TGTGCCAGCAGCTCGAGACGGACCATGAATTCACCCCTCCACTTT.

This clonotype appeared many times. The V gene is TRBV15, the J gene TRBJ2-7; D is ambiguous. The CDR3 is 13 residues long. Germline V gives CDR1 LNHNV, CDR2 YYDKDF (reference sequence). Trimming stripped 0 bases from V and 7 bases from J, with 10 bases between. The CDR3 bases are TGTGCCACCAGCAGAGATTCATTGGGGGAGCAGTACTTC. The encoded protein is CATSRDSLGEQYF. The complete variable domain, with remaining parts taken from reference TRBV15 and TRBJ2-7, reads DAMVIQNPRYQVTQFGKPVTLSCSQTLNHNVMYWYQQKSSQAPKLLFHYYDKDFNNEADTPDNFQSRRPNTSFCFLDIRSPGLGDTAMYLCATSRDSLGEQYFGPGTRLTVT.

The chain carries TRBV28 and TRBJ2-3, with TRBD2 matching over 12 bases. The CDR3 is 14 amino acids. Germline CDR1 is MDHEN and CDR2 is SYDVKM. Losses at the gene ends were 6 bases for V and 5 bases for J; bases not matched to a gene: 3. The CDR3 sequence is CASRSGLAGDTQYF. CDR3 DNA sequence: TGTGCCAGCAGGTCGGGACTAGCGGGAGATACGCAGTATTTT.

In its sample, this clonotype was seen many times. The chain employs TRBV28 and TRBJ2-1; no clear D. The length of the CDR3 is 13 residues. Germline V gene data show CDR1 as MDHEN and CDR2 as SYDVKM. With 6 bases removed from V and 10 bases from J, the gap between germline ends came to 16 bases. The CDR3, as DNA: TGTGCCAGCAGCTCACCCGGAGATGGGGAGCAGTTCTTC. It translates to CASSSPGDGEQFF.